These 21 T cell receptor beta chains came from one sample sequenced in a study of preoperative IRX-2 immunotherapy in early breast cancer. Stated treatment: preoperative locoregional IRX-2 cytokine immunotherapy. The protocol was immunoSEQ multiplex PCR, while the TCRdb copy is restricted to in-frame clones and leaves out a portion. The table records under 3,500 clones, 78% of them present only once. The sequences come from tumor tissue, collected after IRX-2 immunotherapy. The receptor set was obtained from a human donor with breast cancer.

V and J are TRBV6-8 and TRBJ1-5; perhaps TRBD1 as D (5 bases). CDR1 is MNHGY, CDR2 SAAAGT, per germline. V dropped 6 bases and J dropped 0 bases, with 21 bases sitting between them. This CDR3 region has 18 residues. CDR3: CASSPPHLTQVSNQPQHF. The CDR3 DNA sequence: TGTGCCAGCAGCCCACCTCATCTGACACAGGTTAGCAATCAGCCCCAGCATTTT.

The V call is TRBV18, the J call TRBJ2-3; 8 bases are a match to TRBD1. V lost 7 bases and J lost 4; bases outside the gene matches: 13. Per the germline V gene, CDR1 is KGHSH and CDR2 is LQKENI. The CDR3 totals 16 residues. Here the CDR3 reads CASLERGRGPPDTQYF. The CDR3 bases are TGTGCCAGCTTGGAGAGGGGCAGGGGGCCCCCAGATACGCAGTATTTT.

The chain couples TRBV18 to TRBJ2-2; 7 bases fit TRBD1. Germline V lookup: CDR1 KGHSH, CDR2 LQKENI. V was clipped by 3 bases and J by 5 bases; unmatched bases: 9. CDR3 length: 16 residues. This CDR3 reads CASSPTGYASTGELFF. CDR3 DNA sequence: TGTGCCAGCTCACCGACAGGGTACGCGAGTACCGGGGAGCTGTTTTTT.

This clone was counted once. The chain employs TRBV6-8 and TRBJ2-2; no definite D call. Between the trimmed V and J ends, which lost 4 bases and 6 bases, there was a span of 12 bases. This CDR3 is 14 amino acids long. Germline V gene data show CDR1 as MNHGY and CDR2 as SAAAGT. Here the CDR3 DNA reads TGTGCCAGCAGTTTCTCCGACGGGTCCGGGGAGCTGTTTTTT. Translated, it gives CASSFSDGSGELFF.

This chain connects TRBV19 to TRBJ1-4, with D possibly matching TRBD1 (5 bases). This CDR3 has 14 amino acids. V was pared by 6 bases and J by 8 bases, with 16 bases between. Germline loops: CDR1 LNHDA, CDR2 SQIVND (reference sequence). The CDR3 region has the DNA TGTGCCAGTAGCAGTCGCGCAGGGAACGAAAAACTGTTTTTT. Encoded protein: CASSSRAGNEKLFF.

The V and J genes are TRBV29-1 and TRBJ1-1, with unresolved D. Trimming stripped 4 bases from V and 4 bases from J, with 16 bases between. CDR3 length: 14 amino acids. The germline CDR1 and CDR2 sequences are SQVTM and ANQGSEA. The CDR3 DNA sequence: TGCAGCGTTGTAGTCCCCATGATGGGCACTGAAGCTTTCTTT. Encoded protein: CSVVVPMMGTEAFF.

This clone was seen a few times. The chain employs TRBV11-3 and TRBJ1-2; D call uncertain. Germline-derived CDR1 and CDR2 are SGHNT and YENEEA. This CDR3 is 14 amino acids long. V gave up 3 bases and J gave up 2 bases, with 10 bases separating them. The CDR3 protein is CASSLESGNYGYTF. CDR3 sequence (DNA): TGTGCCAGCAGCTTGGAGTCGGGGAACTATGGCTACACCTTC.

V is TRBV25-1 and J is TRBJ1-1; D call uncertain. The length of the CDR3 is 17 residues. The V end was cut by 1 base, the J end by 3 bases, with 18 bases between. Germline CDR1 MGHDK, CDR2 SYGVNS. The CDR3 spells CASSEFRTAEGDTEAFF. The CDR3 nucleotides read TGTGCCAGCAGTGAATTCAGGACCGCCGAGGGTGACACTGAAGCTTTCTTT.

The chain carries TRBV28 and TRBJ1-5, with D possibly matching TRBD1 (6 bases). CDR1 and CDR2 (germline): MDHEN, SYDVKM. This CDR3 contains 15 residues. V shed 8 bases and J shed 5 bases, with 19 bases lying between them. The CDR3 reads CASEGGGGHHQPQHF. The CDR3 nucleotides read TGTGCCAGCGAAGGGGGAGGGGGTCATCATCAGCCCCAGCATTTT.

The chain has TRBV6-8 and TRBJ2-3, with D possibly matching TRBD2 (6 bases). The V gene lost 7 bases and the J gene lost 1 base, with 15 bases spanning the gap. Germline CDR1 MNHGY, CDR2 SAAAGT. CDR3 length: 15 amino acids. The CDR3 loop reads CASKISGDGTDTQYF. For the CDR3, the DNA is TGTGCCAGCAAAATTAGCGGAGACGGCACAGATACGCAGTATTTT.

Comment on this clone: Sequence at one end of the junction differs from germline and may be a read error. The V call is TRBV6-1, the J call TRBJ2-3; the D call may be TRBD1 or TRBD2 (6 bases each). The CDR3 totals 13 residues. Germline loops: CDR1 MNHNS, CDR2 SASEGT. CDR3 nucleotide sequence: TGTGCCATCAGTGAAGGGGGAGGAAGTACGCAGTATTTT. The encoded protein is CAISEGGGSTQYF.

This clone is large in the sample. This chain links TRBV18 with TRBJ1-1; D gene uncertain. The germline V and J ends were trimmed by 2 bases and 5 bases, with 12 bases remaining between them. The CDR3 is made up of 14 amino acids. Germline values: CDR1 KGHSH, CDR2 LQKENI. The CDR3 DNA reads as TGTGCCAGCTCACCATATTCGGGGTATACTGAAGCTTTCTTT. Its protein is CASSPYSGYTEAFF. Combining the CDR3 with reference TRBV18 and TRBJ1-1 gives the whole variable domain NAGVMQNPRHLVRRRGQEARLRCSPMKGHSHVYWYRQLPEEGLKFMVYLQKENIIDESGMPKERFSAEFPKEGPSILRIQQVVRGDSAAYFCASSPYSGYTEAFFGQGTRLTVV.

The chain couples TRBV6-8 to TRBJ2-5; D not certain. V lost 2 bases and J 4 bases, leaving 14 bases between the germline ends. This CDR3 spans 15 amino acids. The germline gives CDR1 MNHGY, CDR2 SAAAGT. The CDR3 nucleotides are TGTGCCAGCAGTTACCTCGGCAGCTCCCCAGAGACCCAGTACTTC. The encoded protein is CASSYLGSSPETQYF.

CDR3 nucleotides: TGCAGCGTGGGACCGCGCACAGATACGCAGTATTTT. Translating it yields CSVGPRTDTQYF. The rearrangement joins TRBV29-1 to TRBJ2-3, with D possibly called TRBD1 or TRBD2 (5 bases each). The CDR3 is 12 amino acids. Germline V gene sequence: CDR1 SQVTM, CDR2 ANQGSEA. V lost 6 bases, J lost 1 base, and 8 bases lay in between.

In nucleotides, the CDR3 is TGTGCCAGCAGTGAAGGGGGTCGAGGGGCCAACGTCCTGACTTTC. Translation gives CASSEGGRGANVLTF. This rearrangement joins TRBV25-1 to TRBJ2-6; D may match TRBD1 or TRBD2 (5 bases each). The CDR3 totals 15 residues. The V end lost 2 bases, the J end lost 4 bases, and 9 bases lay between the germline ends. The V gene's germline CDR1 is MGHDK and CDR2 SYGVNS.

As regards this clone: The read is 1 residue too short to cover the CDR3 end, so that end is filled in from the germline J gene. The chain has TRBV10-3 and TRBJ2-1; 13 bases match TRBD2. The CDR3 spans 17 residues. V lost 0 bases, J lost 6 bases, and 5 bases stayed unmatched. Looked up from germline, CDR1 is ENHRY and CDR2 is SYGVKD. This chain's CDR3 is CAISESGGLAGINEQFF. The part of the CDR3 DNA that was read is TGTGCCATCAGTGAGTCTGGGGGACTAGCGGGAATCAATGAGCAGTTC.

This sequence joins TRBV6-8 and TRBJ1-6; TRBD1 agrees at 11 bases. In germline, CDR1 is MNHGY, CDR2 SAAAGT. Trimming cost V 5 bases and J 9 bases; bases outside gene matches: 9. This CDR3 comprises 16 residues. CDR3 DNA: TGTGCCAGCAGTCGATCTTCCGGGACAGGGGGTTCACCCCTCCACTTT. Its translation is CASSRSSGTGGSPLHF.

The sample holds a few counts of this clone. The CDR3 region has the DNA TGTGCCTGGAGTTTTGATTACGGGGGTACGAACACTGAAGCTTTCTTT. Its protein is CAWSFDYGGTNTEAFF. V gene TRBV30 combines with J gene TRBJ1-1, with D possibly TRBD1 on 5 matching bases. The CDR3 sequence is 16 residues long. Germline V gives CDR1 GTSNPN, CDR2 SVGIG (reference sequence). Trimming took 2 bases from V and 1 from J, leaving 17 bases between them.

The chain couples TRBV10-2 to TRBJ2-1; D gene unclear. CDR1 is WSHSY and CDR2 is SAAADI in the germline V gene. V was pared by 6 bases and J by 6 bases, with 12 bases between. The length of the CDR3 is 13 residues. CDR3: CASSPRATNEQFF. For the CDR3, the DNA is TGCGCCAGCAGCCCCCGGGCGACCAATGAGCAGTTCTTC.

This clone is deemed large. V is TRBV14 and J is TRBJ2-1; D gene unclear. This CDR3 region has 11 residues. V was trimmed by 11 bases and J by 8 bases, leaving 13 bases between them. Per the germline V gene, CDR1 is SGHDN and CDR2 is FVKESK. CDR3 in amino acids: CASGPVDEQFF. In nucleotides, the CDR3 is TGTGCCTCTGGTCCCGTGGATGAGCAGTTCTTC.

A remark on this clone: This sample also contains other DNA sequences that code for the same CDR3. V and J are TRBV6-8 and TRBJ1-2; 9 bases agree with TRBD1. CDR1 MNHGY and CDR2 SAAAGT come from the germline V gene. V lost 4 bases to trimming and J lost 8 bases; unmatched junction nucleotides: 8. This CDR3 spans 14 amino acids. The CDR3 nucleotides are TGTGCCAGCAGTTCCCCGACAGGGGGTTTAGGCTACACCTTC. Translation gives CASSSPTGGLGYTF.